Shown below are 4 T cell receptor beta chains from a single sample sequenced in a study of beta chain features in type 1 diabetes. Sequencing targeted expressed TCRB transcripts, as all isolated RNA had been reverse transcribed. Clones were read by immunoSEQ multiplex PCR, and TCRdb kept only the in-frame ones, dropping some. The repertoire holds about 620,000 clones, with about a sixth as singletons. The specimen was naive CD4+ T cells from blood. The receptors shown here come from a man between 18 and 35 years old in good health.

J is TRBJ2-2 and V is TRBV5-1; D could derive from TRBD1 or TRBD2 (5 bases each). The germline V and J ends were trimmed by 4 bases and 7 bases, with 14 bases remaining between them. The germline V gene has CDR1 SGHRS and CDR2 YFSETQ. This CDR3 has 14 residues. In DNA, the CDR3 is TGCGCCAGCAGCCCGGGACCTCACGGCGGGGAGCTGTTTTTT. As protein: CASSPGPHGGELFF.

The chain carries TRBV6-5 and TRBJ2-4; 9 bases line up with TRBD2. The trim removed 6 bases at V and 3 bases at J, leaving 6 bases unmatched. There are 15 residues in the CDR3. Germline loops: CDR1 MNHEY, CDR2 SVGAGI. DNA of the CDR3: TGTGCCAGCAGATTAGCGGGGGAAGTCAAAAACATTCAGTACTTC. Translated, it gives CASRLAGEVKNIQYF.

Worth noting for this clone: The sample has other DNA sequences that encode this CDR3 too. The chain carries TRBV5-4 and TRBJ2-3; TRBD2 aligns across 7 bases. Germline V CDR1 and CDR2: SGHNT, YYREEE (reference sequence). This CDR3 is 15 amino acids long. Trimming removed 0 bases from V and 6 bases from J; junction bases left unmatched: 7. CDR3 sequence (DNA): TGTGCCAGCAGCTTGGGGGGAGCGGGGACGGATACGCAGTATTTT. Amino acid sequence: CASSLGGAGTDTQYF. Based on the CDR3 plus reference TRBV5-4 and TRBJ2-3, the full variable domain is ETGVTQSPTHLIKTRGQQVTLRCSSQSGHNTVSWYQQALGQGPQFIFQYYREEENGRGNFPPRFSGLQFPNYSSELNVNALELDDSALYLCASSLGGAGTDTQYFGPGTRLTVL.

This clone was counted a few times. The chain combines TRBV7-9 with TRBJ1-2; 11 bases are shared with TRBD1. The germline CDR1 and CDR2 sequences are SEHNR and FQNEAQ (reference sequence). V gave up 5 bases and J gave up 4 bases; unmatched junction bases: 9. The CDR3 consists of 16 residues. The CDR3 sequence is CASSQGTGGVVYGYTF. CDR3 coding DNA: TGTGCCAGCAGCCAAGGGACAGGGGGTGTTGTCTATGGCTACACCTTC.